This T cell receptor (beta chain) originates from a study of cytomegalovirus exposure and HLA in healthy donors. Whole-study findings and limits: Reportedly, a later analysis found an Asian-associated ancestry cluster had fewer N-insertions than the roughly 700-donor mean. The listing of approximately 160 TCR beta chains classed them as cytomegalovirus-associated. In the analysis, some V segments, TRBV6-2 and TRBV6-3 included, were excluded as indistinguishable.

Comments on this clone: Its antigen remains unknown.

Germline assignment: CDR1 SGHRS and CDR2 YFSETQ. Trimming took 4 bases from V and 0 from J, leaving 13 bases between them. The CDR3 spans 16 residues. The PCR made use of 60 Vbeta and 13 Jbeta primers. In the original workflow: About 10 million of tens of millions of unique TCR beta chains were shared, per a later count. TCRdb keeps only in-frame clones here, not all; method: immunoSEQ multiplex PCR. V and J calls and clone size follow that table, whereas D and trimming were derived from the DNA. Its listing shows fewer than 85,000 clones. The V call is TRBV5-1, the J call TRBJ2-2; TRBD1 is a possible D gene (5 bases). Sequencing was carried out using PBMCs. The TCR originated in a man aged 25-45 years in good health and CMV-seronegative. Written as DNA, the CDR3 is TGCGCCAGCAGCATTTTGACAGTCGCGAACACCGGGGAGCTGTTTTTT. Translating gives CASSILTVANTGELFF. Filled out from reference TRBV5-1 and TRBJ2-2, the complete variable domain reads KAGVTQTPRYLIKTRGQQVTLSCSPISGHRSVSWYQQTPGQGLQFLFEYFSETQRNKGNFPGRFSGRQFSNSRSEMNVSTLELGDSALYLCASSILTVANTGELFFGEGSRLTVL.